This TCR beta chain comes out of a study of cytotoxic CD8 clonotypes in ibrutinib-treated CLL. Trimming pared 4 bases from V and 2 bases from J, leaving 13 bases between. This CDR3 is 14 amino acids long. Germline V gene lookup returns CDR1 SGDLS and CDR2 YYNGEE. Profiled with immunoSEQ multiplex PCR; TCRdb holds only in-frame clones, not every one. The sample records 110,000 to 150,000 clones, approximately 80% being singletons. The sequence was obtained from a human donor with chronic lymphocytic leukemia. Source: PBMCs, taken after 12 months of ibrutinib treatment. V usage is TRBV9 and J usage is TRBJ2-7, with D perhaps given as TRBD1 or TRBD2 (5 bases each). In nucleotides, the CDR3 is TGTGCCAGCAGCCCAGGGAGTACCCCCTACGAGCAGTACTTC. Amino acids: CASSPGSTPYEQYF.